The source of this T cell receptor (beta chain) is a study of blood T cells in healthy people across ages (dated by TCRdb to 2015 to 2017). Looking at the study overall: In model experiments, roughly one uniquely barcoded TCR beta cDNA molecule per two T cells was captured by template switching. The study analyzed two additional independent replicas of 1 million unique cDNA reads from the same blood draw for two donors, one aged 18 to 29 and one aged 80 or older. To avoid experimental bias, donors of different ages were spread randomly across the sequencing lanes. The donors were split into four age groups: young (average 16 years), middle-aged (about 40), aged (approximately 59) and long-lived (more than 80). To track age-related changes in TCR beta repertoire diversity, the study relied on deep sequencing normalized with unique cDNA molecular identifiers.

The paper's findings and limits, for the study overall: Estimates of total diversity based on one million sequenced T cells were regarded as lower bounds and as underestimates. Conclusive comparison of naive and antigen-experienced compartments was prevented by the profiling of bulk unsorted PBMCs. The percentage of naive T cells measured by flow cytometry correlated strongly with observed TCR beta diversity. The long-lived group showed more naive CD4+ T cells, fewer expanded clones and increased TCR diversity than the aged group, suggesting age selection. Observed TCR beta diversity per million T cells fell roughly linearly with age, and a significant reduction was already apparent by age approximately 41. Because the CMV infection status of the donors was unknown, age-related changes in expanded clonotypes may potentially have been confounded.

This clonotype has ten or more counts. Its antigen has not been determined. There are no base qualities to consult, and no much larger clone falls within one base. As encoded in the germline V gene, CDR1 is MNHEY while CDR2 is SVGAGI. The CDR3 starts with the cysteine, ends with the phenylalanine, and has 15 residues. Only the CDR3 part of the read is kept: 45 bases, read in frame from the first base. V drops 1 base and J drops 0 bases, leaving 8 bases in between. Systemically healthy Caucasian individuals from Russia, some 36 in total and aged about 6 to 100 years, were included as donors. Approximately 10 milliliters of peripheral blood were collected from each donor into EDTA-treated Vacutainer tubes. Ficoll-Paque density-gradient centrifugation was used to isolate PBMCs, with at least 7 million obtained per sample. Trizol reagent was used to extract total RNA from PBMCs, with at least 5.5 micrograms per sample. For every donor, flow cytometry on a PBMC aliquot measured the percentage of naive CD45RAhigh/CD27high T cells.

The method behind the library was 5' RACE. Sequencing used an Illumina HiSeq 2500. A second roughly 7 to 11 cycle PCR used a sample-barcoded 5' primer and a J-beta primer mix. Each TCR beta cDNA molecule received a unique molecular identifier from a template-switch 5' adaptor carrying 12 random nucleotides. Each sample yielded at least 2.5 million CDR3-containing paired-end reads. First-strand cDNA was synthesized from all RNA with the Mint cDNA synthesis kit, primed by a TRBC-specific oligonucleotide. All cDNA was treated with uracil-DNA glycosylase and then went through a first 18-cycle PCR with the universal primers M1SS and BC2_uni_R. Turning to the authors' computational methods: Each sample was normalized by randomly selecting 1 million high-quality reads, each carrying a distinct molecular identifier. Instead of being binned into consensus sequences, reads that shared molecular identifiers were thrown out. MiTCR, set to a Q25 quality threshold and the strictest error-elimination algorithm, was used for CDR3 identification, clonotype clustering and error correction. A nonparametric unseen species model using Euler transformation provided a lower-bound estimate of total TCR beta diversity. Starting from the raw public reads, TCRdb applied fastp trimming at Q25, assembled clones with MiXCR and retained in-frame beta chains. Each CDR3 protein gets just one entry, which takes the most common genes and DNA from the rows behind it. The V and J calls come from TCRdb's annotation, not from the publication. This sample holds hundreds of thousands of distinct CDR3 sequences; less than 40% were observed only once. The ten largest clones capture 15% of the sample.

The chain is assembled from TRBV6-5 and TRBJ2-3, with the D gene not clear enough to name. Specimen: blood. The clonotype was recovered from a woman of 80 years or more in good health. Donor details come from another sample of the same person, matched by shared clones. CDR3 reads: CASSYYRPSTDTQYF. The bases read TGTGCCAGCAGTTACTACAGACCCAGCACAGATACGCAGTATTTT.